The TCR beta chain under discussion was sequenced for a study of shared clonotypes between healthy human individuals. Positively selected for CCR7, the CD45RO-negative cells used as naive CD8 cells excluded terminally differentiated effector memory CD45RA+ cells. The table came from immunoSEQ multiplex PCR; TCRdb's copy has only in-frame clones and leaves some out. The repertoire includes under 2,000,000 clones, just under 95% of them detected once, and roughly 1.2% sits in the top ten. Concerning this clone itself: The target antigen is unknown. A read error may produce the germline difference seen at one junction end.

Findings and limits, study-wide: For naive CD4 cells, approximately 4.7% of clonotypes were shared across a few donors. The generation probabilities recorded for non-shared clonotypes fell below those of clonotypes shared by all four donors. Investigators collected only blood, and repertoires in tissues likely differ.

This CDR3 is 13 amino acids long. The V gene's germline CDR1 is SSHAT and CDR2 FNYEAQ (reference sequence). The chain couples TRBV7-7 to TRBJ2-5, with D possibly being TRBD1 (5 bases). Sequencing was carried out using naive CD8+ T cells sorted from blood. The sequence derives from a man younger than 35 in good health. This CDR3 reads CASSFNSGETQYF. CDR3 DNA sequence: TGTGCTAGCAGCTTCAACTCAGGGGAGACCCAGTACTTC.